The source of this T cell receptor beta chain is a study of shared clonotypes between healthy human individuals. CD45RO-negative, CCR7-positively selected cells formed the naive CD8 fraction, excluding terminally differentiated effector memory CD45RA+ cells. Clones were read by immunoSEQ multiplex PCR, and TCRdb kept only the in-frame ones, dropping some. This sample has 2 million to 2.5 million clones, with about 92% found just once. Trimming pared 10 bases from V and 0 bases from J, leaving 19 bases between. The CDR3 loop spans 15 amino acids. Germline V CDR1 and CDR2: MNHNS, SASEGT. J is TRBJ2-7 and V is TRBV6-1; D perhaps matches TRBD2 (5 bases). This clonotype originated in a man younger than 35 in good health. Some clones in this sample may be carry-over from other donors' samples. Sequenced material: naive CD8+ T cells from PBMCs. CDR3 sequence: CAIQTLGESSYEQYF. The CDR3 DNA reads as TGTGCCATCCAGACTTTGGGAGAGAGCTCCTACGAGCAGTACTTC.